One sample yielded the 3 T cell receptor beta chains listed below, sequenced in a study of technical replicates of blood from a handful of donors. Measured with immunoSEQ multiplex PCR; TCRdb has only the in-frame clones, and not every one. The sample has around 54,000 clones, 95% to 97% seen once; the top ten hold 0.39%. The sample consisted of T cells isolated from PBMCs. These receptor sequences come from a human donor in good health.

The chain employs TRBV7-3 and TRBJ1-3; D is perhaps TRBD1 (5 bases). Looked up from germline, CDR1 is SGHTA and CDR2 is FQGTGA. V gave up 5 bases and J gave up 0 bases, with 11 bases separating them. This CDR3 is built from 15 residues. In nucleotides, the CDR3 is TGTGCCAGCAGCGTAGACAGCACCTCTGGAAACACCATATATTTT. This codes for CASSVDSTSGNTIYF.

The CDR3: CASSYSSGRLDTQYF. CDR3 DNA: TGTGCCAGCAGTTACTCAAGCGGGAGGTTAGATACGCAGTATTTT. The chain links TRBV6-6 to TRBJ2-3; 9 positions agree with TRBD2. This CDR3 region has 15 residues. V shed 0 bases, J shed 5 bases, and the junction held 3 bases outside the gene matches. Germline V gene lookup returns CDR1 MNHNY and CDR2 SVGAGI (reference sequence).

The chain couples TRBV7-9 to TRBJ1-1, with D unclear. V was cut by 5 bases and J by 7 bases, with 11 bases left in between. The CDR3 contains 12 residues. The V gene's germline CDR1 is SEHNR and CDR2 FQNEAQ (reference sequence). The CDR3 bases are TGTGCCAGCAGCCTGGGCGCATTTGAAGCTTTCTTT. Its translation is CASSLGAFEAFF.